This note documents a single T cell receptor (beta chain) sequence. The data were taken from a study of early T cells in non-severe SARS-CoV-2 infection. Individual cDNA molecules each received unique molecular identifiers attached to them. TCRdb reanalysed the 5' RACE reads using MiXCR and keeps one entry per CDR3 protein. The table lists tens of thousands of distinct CDR3 sequences, roughly an eighth of them singletons. The CDR3 length is 15 residues. Germline V lookup: CDR1 SEHNR, CDR2 FQNEAQ (reference sequence). Trimming removed 2 bases from V and 6 bases from J; junction bases left unmatched: 7.

This sequence was found in an adult who was a healthcare worker with PCR-confirmed SARS-CoV-2 infection or an uninfected control (not recorded which). This chain joins TRBV7-9 and TRBJ2-1, with 7 bases matching TRBD1. The sequenced material came from whole blood. The CDR3 is CASSLLSAGGNEQFF. The CDR3 region has the DNA TGTGCCAGCAGCTTACTATCGGCAGGGGGCAATGAGCAGTTCTTC.